This T cell receptor beta chain stems from a study of cytomegalovirus exposure and HLA in healthy donors. General study points: A missense variant in DCLRE1C was later tied to TCR beta V- and J-gene trimming. CMV serostatus was the only recorded immune exposure for donors. Associated with cytomegalovirus, according to the listing, were about 160 TCR beta chains. Across all donors, roughly uniform sequencing depth was an assumption of the presence/absence analyses.

This clone was observed once. Its antigen is still unknown. V was clipped by 3 bases and J by 3 bases, with 11 bases between them. Looked up from germline, CDR1 is SGHTA and CDR2 is FQGNSA. The CDR3 contains 14 residues. The PCR employed 60 Vbeta primers together with 13 Jbeta primers. The protocol was immunoSEQ multiplex PCR, while the TCRdb copy is restricted to in-frame clones and leaves out a portion. There are approximately 130,000 clones in the sample; 80% to 85% occur only once, and around 8.1% lies in the top ten. The TCR originated in a woman in her fifties or sixties in good health and CMV-seropositive. The sample consisted of PBMCs. The rearrangement links TRBV7-2 to TRBJ1-2; D is undetermined. For the CDR3, the DNA is TGTGCCAGCAGCTTCGGGAGGGAGTACTATGGCTACACCTTC. This gives the protein CASSFGREYYGYTF.